The 12 T cell receptor beta chains below come from one sample, sequenced in a study of siplizumab effects on memory and regulatory T cells. This table comes from immunoSEQ multiplex PCR, and its TCRdb copy is limited to in-frame clones, with some not included. The data show some 120,000 clones, roughly 94% seen once. The sequencing sample was made of non-Treg CD4+ T cells sorted from blood. The receptors come from a human donor in good health.

This chain links TRBV6-5 with TRBJ1-2; a possible D gene is TRBD1 (6 bases). Trimming pared 5 bases from V and 4 bases from J, leaving 8 bases between. The germline CDR1 and CDR2 sequences are MNHEY and SVGAGI. This CDR3 is 12 amino acids long. This CDR3 reads CASSQGPYGYTF. Written as DNA, the CDR3 is TGTGCCAGCAGTCAGGGGCCCTATGGCTACACCTTC.

The V call is TRBV10-3, the J call TRBJ1-1; the D gene is possibly TRBD1 (5 bases). This CDR3 contains 17 residues. Trimming removed 5 bases at V and 0 bases at J, with 19 bases between. Per germline, CDR1 ENHRY and CDR2 SYGVKD. CDR3 DNA: TGTGCCATCAGTAAACCCCGGGACGGAAAAATGAACACTGAAGCTTTCTTT. It yields the protein CAISKPRDGKMNTEAFF.

The rearrangement joins TRBV18 to TRBJ2-7, with 8 bases matching TRBD2. This CDR3 comprises 15 residues. Germline V gene data show CDR1 as KGHSH and CDR2 as LQKENI. V lost 8 bases to trimming and J lost 2 bases; unmatched junction nucleotides: 11. This CDR3 is CASQPSSGLTYEQYF. The CDR3, as DNA: TGTGCCAGCCAACCCTCTAGCGGGCTTACCTACGAGCAGTACTTC. Based on the CDR3 plus reference TRBV18 and TRBJ2-7, the full variable domain is NAGVMQNPRHLVRRRGQEARLRCSPMKGHSHVYWYRQLPEEGLKFMVYLQKENIIDESGMPKERFSAEFPKEGPSILRIQQVVRGDSAAYFCASQPSSGLTYEQYFGPGTRLTVT.

V usage is TRBV18 and J usage is TRBJ2-7; 9 bases align to TRBD2. The CDR3 length is 15 residues. CDR1 is KGHSH and CDR2 is LQKENI in the germline V gene. J was trimmed by 3 bases and V by 2 bases; bases with no gene match: 5. CDR3 in DNA: TGTGCCAGCTCACCAGGGCCTAGCGGGGTCTACGAGCAGTACTTC. It encodes CASSPGPSGVYEQYF.

The table lists this clone with a count of one. The chain joins TRBV5-6 to TRBJ2-7; no reliable D call. V gave up 2 bases and J gave up 6 bases, with 12 bases separating them. The CDR3 is 13 residues long. Germline CDR1 SGHDT, CDR2 YYEEEE. CDR3 coding DNA: TGTGCCAGCAGCTTTGGTAGAACCTCCGAGCAGTACTTC. Translating gives CASSFGRTSEQYF. The variable domain in full, completed from reference TRBV5-6 and TRBJ2-7, reads DAGVTQSPTHLIKTRGQQVTLRCSPKSGHDTVSWYQQALGQGPQFIFQYYEEEERQRGNFPDRFSGHQFPNYSSELNVNALLLGDSALYLCASSFGRTSEQYFGPGTRLTVT.

V gene TRBV2 combines with J gene TRBJ2-3; D perhaps matches TRBD1 (5 bases). The CDR3 has 15 amino acids. Trimming stripped 5 bases from V and 0 bases from J, with 12 bases between. Looked up from germline, CDR1 is SNHLY and CDR2 is FYNNEI. CDR3 sequence: CASSYETVSTDTQYF. The CDR3 DNA sequence: TGTGCCAGCAGTTATGAGACAGTTAGCACAGATACGCAGTATTTT.

The chain carries TRBV6-5 and TRBJ2-3, with 9 bases fitting TRBD2. Trimming cost V 8 bases and J 6 bases; bases outside gene matches: 12. Germline V gives CDR1 MNHEY, CDR2 SVGAGI. This CDR3 is built from 15 residues. CDR3 region: CASAPLAGGLDTQYF. The CDR3 region has the DNA TGTGCCAGCGCCCCTTTGGCGGGGGGGTTGGATACGCAGTATTTT.

The chain is built from TRBV7-7 and TRBJ1-5; D gene unclear. This CDR3 contains 13 residues. Germline V gene data show CDR1 as SSHAT and CDR2 as FNYEAQ (reference sequence). V was clipped by 5 bases and J by 7 bases, with 12 bases between them. CDR3 region: CASSRYPGQPQHF. CDR3 bases: TGTGCCAGCAGCCGTTACCCTGGGCAGCCCCAGCATTTT.

V and J are TRBV2 and TRBJ1-2; D is unresolved. Per germline, CDR1 SNHLY and CDR2 FYNNEI. The CDR3 has 12 residues. Trimming left V 4 bases short and J 2 bases short, with 5 bases between. The DNA of the CDR3 is TGTGCCAGCAGTGTCGAGAACTATGGCTACACCTTC. This gives the protein CASSVENYGYTF. Filled out from reference TRBV2 and TRBJ1-2, the complete variable domain reads EPEVTQTPSHQVTQMGQEVILRCVPISNHLYFYWYRQILGQKVEFLVSFYNNEISEKSEIFDDQFSVERPDGSNFTLKIRSTKLEDSAMYFCASSVENYGYTFGSGTRLTVV.

Of note for this clone: The identical CDR3 is also encoded by other nucleotide sequences in the sample. The chain carries TRBV6-5 and TRBJ2-7; 7 bases fit TRBD1. Germline V gene sequence: CDR1 MNHEY, CDR2 SVGAGI. This CDR3 is 15 amino acids long. Unmatched junction bases numbered 5, after V lost 0 bases and J lost 3 bases. CDR3 loop: CASSYSGTDNYEQYF. CDR3 nucleotides: TGTGCCAGCAGTTACTCTGGGACAGATAACTACGAGCAGTACTTC.

The gene calls are TRBV15 and TRBJ2-7; D gene unclear. V lost 1 base to trimming and J lost 0 bases, with 16 bases between them. This CDR3 is built from 17 residues. Germline assignment: CDR1 LNHNV and CDR2 YYDKDF (reference sequence). The CDR3 here is CATSRGPFGRSSYEQYF. The CDR3 DNA follows: TGTGCCACCAGCAGAGGCCCCTTCGGGCGGAGCTCCTACGAGCAGTACTTC.

The V call is TRBV30, the J call TRBJ2-2; D gene uncertain. The CDR3 is 15 residues long. CDR1 GTSNPN and CDR2 SVGIG come from the germline V gene (reference sequence). V dropped 2 bases and J dropped 2 bases, with 12 bases sitting between them. CDR3 DNA sequence: TGTGCCTGGAGTCCCCTAAGTTTAAACACCGGGGAGCTGTTTTTT. Translating it yields CAWSPLSLNTGELFF. The variable domain in full, with the rest retrieved from reference TRBV30 and TRBJ2-2, is SQTIHQWPATLVQPVGSPLSLECTVEGTSNPNLYWYRQAAGRGLQLLFYSVGIGQISSEVPQNLSASRPQDRQFILSSKKLLLSDSGFYLCAWSPLSLNTGELFFGEGSRLTVL.